This T cell receptor (beta chain) was retrieved from a study of regulatory T cells in long-lasting Graves disease. V lost 8 bases and J 5 bases, leaving 13 bases between the germline ends. The germline CDR1 and CDR2 sequences are SGHAT and FQNNGV. The CDR3 totals 14 residues. Points from the study as a whole: Accuracy might have suffered from few samples.

As concerns this clonotype: The antigen is undetermined.

Time point here: persistent/refractory GD, antithyroid drugs over 5 years with positive TRAb. PBMC-extracted RNA yielded the TCR library. The TCR beta library used iRepertoire HTBI primers with Arm-PCR amplification of CDR3. TCRdb analysed the multiplex PCR reads with MiXCR anew, one entry per CDR3 protein. The table shows about 660,000 distinct CDR3 sequences, with 25% to 35% occurring only once. Sequences were derived from peripheral blood mononuclear cells (PBMCs), sampled when the disease was refractory, from a patient treated with antithyroid drugs. The TCR comes from a female donor with Graves disease. This chain joins TRBV11-2 and TRBJ1-6; D is possibly TRBD1 (5 bases). The CDR3 bases are TGTGCCAGCGCGTACGGAGGGGATAATTCACCCCTCCACTTT. Translation: CASAYGGDNSPLHF.